A single sample gave rise to the 9 T cell receptor beta chains below, sequenced in a study of PD-L1 blockade in urothelial cancer. This table comes from immunoSEQ multiplex PCR, and its TCRdb copy is limited to in-frame clones, with some not included. Of approximately 70,000 clones in the sample, 84% are singletons; the top ten hold around a tenth. Time point: pretreatment peripheral blood. This specimen was PBMCs, taken around atezolizumab (anti-PD-L1) treatment. The receptor source for this set is a woman in her 70s with urothelial cancer.

J is TRBJ2-1 and V is TRBV9, with TRBD2 identical over 8 bases. This CDR3 region has 16 residues. V gave up 4 bases and J gave up 1 base; unmatched junction bases: 7. The germline CDR1 and CDR2 sequences are SGDLS and YYNGEE. This chain's CDR3 is CASSPGGGVSYNEQFF. CDR3 DNA: TGTGCCAGCAGCCCGGGAGGGGGAGTATCCTACAATGAGCAGTTCTTC.

V gene TRBV7-9 combines with J gene TRBJ1-3; D is unclear. V gave up 3 bases and J gave up 2 bases, with 8 bases separating them. The CDR3 runs 14 residues. Germline CDR1 reads SEHNR; CDR2 reads FQNEAQ (reference sequence). In DNA form, the CDR3 reads TGTGCCAGCAGCTTGGGAGGGACTGGAAACACCATATATTTT. Its translation: CASSLGGTGNTIYF.

The chain has TRBV5-1 and TRBJ1-4; the D is unclear. The V gene's germline CDR1 is SGHRS and CDR2 YFSETQ. The CDR3 runs to 15 residues. The V end was cut by 0 bases, the J end by 8 bases, with 14 bases between. The CDR3 DNA follows: TGCGCCAGCAGCTTGGCGGCAGGAATGGAAGAAAAACTGTTTTTT. Its translation is CASSLAAGMEEKLFF.

The rearrangement links TRBV2 to TRBJ2-3, with D uncertain. V gave up 7 bases and J gave up 4 bases, with 15 bases separating them. Germline V gives CDR1 SNHLY, CDR2 FYNNEI. The CDR3 runs to 14 residues. In DNA, the CDR3 is TGTGCCAGCAACAGCCTTAATACGGCAGATACGCAGTATTTT. Translating gives CASNSLNTADTQYF.

The chain links TRBV7-2 to TRBJ1-5, with TRBD1 as a possible D gene (5 bases). Trimming stripped 5 bases from V and 5 bases from J, with 16 bases between. Looked up from germline, CDR1 is SGHTA and CDR2 is FQGNSA. The CDR3 has 15 residues. The chain's CDR3 is CASSRMTGGDQPQHF. In nucleotides, the CDR3 is TGTGCCAGCAGCCGTATGACCGGGGGGGATCAGCCCCAGCATTTT.

V gene TRBV7-9 combines with J gene TRBJ1-4; D perhaps matches TRBD1 (5 bases). Trimming took off 0 bases at V and 8 bases at J, with 7 bases between the two ends. The V gene's germline CDR1 is SEHNR and CDR2 FQNEAQ (reference sequence). The CDR3 loop spans 13 amino acids. Here the CDR3 reads CASSLAGGEKLFF. CDR3 DNA sequence: TGTGCCAGCAGCTTAGCCGGGGGAGAAAAACTGTTTTTT. The full variable domain, rest sourced from reference TRBV7-9 and TRBJ1-4, is DTGVSQNPRHKITKRGQNVTFRCDPISEHNRLYWYRQTLGQGPEFLTYFQNEAQLEKSRLLSDRFSAERPKGSFSTLEIQRTEQGDSAMYLCASSLAGGEKLFFGSGTQLSVL.

The DNA of the CDR3 is TGTGCCATCCCTTTAGCGGGGAGCCTCACAGATACGCAGTATTTT. Translated, it gives CAIPLAGSLTDTQYF. The rearrangement uses TRBV5-4 and TRBJ2-3; 8 positions match TRBD2. The CDR3 runs 15 residues. The J segment lost 2 bases and the V segment lost 9 bases, leaving 11 bases of the junction unmatched. Germline lookup yields CDR1 SGHNT and CDR2 YYREEE (reference sequence).

This sequence joins TRBV5-4 and TRBJ2-1, with 9 positions matching TRBD1. V lost 4 bases and J lost 9; bases outside the gene matches: 14. CDR1 and CDR2 (germline): SGHNT, YYREEE (reference sequence). The CDR3 consists of 16 residues. CDR3 loop: CASSSQLGQGSGEQFF. CDR3 bases: TGTGCCAGCAGCAGCCAACTGGGACAGGGCAGTGGTGAGCAGTTCTTC.

CDR3 bases: TGCAGCGTTGACGGACTAGTTCCTTCCGAATACAATGAGCAGTTCTTC. Translating it yields CSVDGLVPSEYNEQFF. V and J are TRBV29-1 and TRBJ2-1, with TRBD2 matching 7 bases. V dropped 3 bases and J dropped 4; count of bases not matched to a gene: 12. The germline CDR1 and CDR2 sequences are SQVTM and ANQGSEA. The CDR3 runs 16 residues.